A single TCR beta chain is shown here with its context. This clone turned up a few times. The antigen it recognizes is unknown. Base-call qualities are not available, and no considerably larger clone is one nucleotide away. This entry belongs to a study of CD8+ T cells in alopecia areata (dated by TCRdb to the late 2010s). General notes on the study: The treated patients took part in an open-label pilot trial in which moderate-to-severe alopecia areata was treated with oral tofacitinib at 5 to 10 mg twice daily. Tofacitinib was given for 6 to 18 months, followed by 6 months of follow-up off drug to assess delayed response and recurrence. The study used high-throughput TCRbeta sequencing to examine T cell clonal expansion in alopecia areata, in both the C3H/HeJ mouse model and human patients. In humans, TCRbeta sequencing was performed on scalp tissue and on sorted CD4+ and CD8+ peripheral blood T cells from healthy controls and from patients with patchy or totalis/universalis alopecia areata. Biopsies were taken from tofacitinib-treated patients at baseline and at 4 and 24 weeks of treatment, and a later scalp biopsy was taken in several of the tofacitinib-treated patients. Scalp clonality was compared across normal scalp (n=4), patchy alopecia areata scalp (n=8), and alopecia totalis/universalis scalp (n=8). RNA came from the PAXgene miRNA kit for fixed scalp, the miRNeasy kit for PBMCs, and the RNeasy kit for mouse skin. Amplification of TCRbeta CDR3 regions was done by immunoSEQ multiplex PCR using 35 Vbeta forward primers and 13 Jbeta reverse primers. What the study reported, not specific to this receptor: TCR sequences shared between patients were less clear than in mice, possibly partly because of HLA diversity in the patient population. Lesional scalp, especially in alopecia totalis/universalis, showed higher clonality and more expanded CD8+ clones than normal scalp, suggesting antigenic drive. Resident alphabeta T cells in normal human skin are also sequenced, complicating scalp TCR repertoire analysis, unlike mouse skin dominated by gammadelta T cells.

Inclusive of the bounding cysteine and phenylalanine, the CDR3 is 15 residues long. Just CDR3 DNA is preserved here, 45 bases in frame from base 1. The method was the immunoSEQ multiplex PCR assay. RNA was extracted from all samples and reverse transcribed into cDNA, which served as template for TCR sequencing. First-strand cDNA was synthesized using SuperScript III with a 2:1 mix of oligo-dT and random hexamers. Amplification bias was assessed with a synthetic immune receptor repertoire, and residual bias was removed computationally. The original pipeline was this. Raw reads were preprocessed for error removal, and CDR3 was defined according to IMGT conventions as running from the conserved cysteine to phenylalanine. Clonality was calculated as 1 minus Shannon entropy normalized by log2 of the number of productive unique TCRs. Whether scalp clones were CD4 or CD8 was inferred by matching scalp TCRbeta sequences against CD4 and CD8 repertoires sorted from blood. As stored in TCRdb, this immuneACCESS dataset retains in-frame rearrangements with V and J assigned. A fraction of the clones does not appear; measured against another copy, unresolved V genes explain less than half of the discrepancy, and the remainder lacks a known reason. V and J calls and clone size are copied from that table; D and trimming were computed from the DNA. Here the sample has 150,000 to 200,000 clones; approximately 70% occur a single time. Together, the top ten hold 10% to 12% of the sample.

The label giving this sample's time point can be read as: baseline before oral tofacitinib. Peripheral blood and lesional scalp punch biopsies were obtained from patients with alopecia areata. PBMCs were separated by density centrifugation and stained for CD3, CD4 and CD8, after which CD4+ and CD8+ T cells were sorted on a FACSAria. This sequence uses TRBV21-1 and TRBJ2-1; the table's D gene call, TRBD2, was not cross checked with the DNA. TRBV21-1 is noted as a pseudogene. This sequence originates from a human donor with alopecia areata. The sequences come from CD8+ T cells sorted from blood, collected at week 0. The CDR3 has the sequence CASSISGGPHNEQFF. The nucleotide sequence reads as follows: TGTGCCAGCAGCATTAGCGGGGGGCCCCACAATGAGCAGTTCTTC.